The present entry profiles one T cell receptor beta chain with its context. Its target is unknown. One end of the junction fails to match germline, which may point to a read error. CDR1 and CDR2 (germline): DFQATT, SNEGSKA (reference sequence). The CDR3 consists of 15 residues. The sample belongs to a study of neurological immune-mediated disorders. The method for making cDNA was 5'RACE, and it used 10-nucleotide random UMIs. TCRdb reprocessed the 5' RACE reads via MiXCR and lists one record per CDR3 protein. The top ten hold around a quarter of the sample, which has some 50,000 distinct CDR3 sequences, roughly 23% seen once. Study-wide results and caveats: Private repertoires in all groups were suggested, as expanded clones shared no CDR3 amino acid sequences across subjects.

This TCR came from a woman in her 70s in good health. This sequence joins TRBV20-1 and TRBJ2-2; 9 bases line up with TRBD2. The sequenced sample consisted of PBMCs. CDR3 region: CSTRRLAEDTGELFF. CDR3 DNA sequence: TGCAGTACTAGGCGACTAGCGGAGGACACCGGGGAGCTTTTTTTT.